Detailed here is one T cell receptor beta chain. This sample was included in a study of technical replicates of blood from a few donors. Looked up from germline, CDR1 is MNHNY and CDR2 is SVGAGI (reference sequence). This CDR3 contains 14 residues. The V and J ends lost 5 bases and 2 bases, in that order; junction bases with no gene match: 4. The assay was immunoSEQ multiplex PCR, and TCRdb's table has in-frame clones only and misses some. The sample lists roughly 80,000 clones, about 94% occurring once. The sequence was obtained from a human donor in good health. Sequencing input: T cells isolated from PBMCs. The V and J genes are TRBV6-6 and TRBJ2-7; 9 bases are shared with TRBD1. CDR3 in DNA: TGTGCCAGCAGTACGACAGGGGGAGCCTACGAGCAGTACTTC. Its protein is CASSTTGGAYEQYF.